The text below deals with one T cell receptor (beta chain). Reverse transcription used roughly 0.45 to 1 ug RNA and random hexamers. The CDR3 of TCR beta was amplified by immunoSEQ multiplex PCR across 54 Vbeta and 13 Jbeta. Each CDR3 protein is one row after TCRdb ran MiXCR on the immunoSEQ multiplex PCR reads. The sample has some 260,000 distinct CDR3 sequences, around 84% seen once. V was trimmed by 2 bases and J by 9 bases, leaving 20 bases between them. This CDR3 has 16 residues. CDR1 and CDR2 from the germline V gene are SEHNR and FQNEAQ (reference sequence). The sample belongs to a study of CD8 T cells in Susac syndrome. Negative isolation was used for CD8+ and CD4+ T cells and FACS enrichment for TEMRA cells.

Source material: CD8+ T cells from PBMCs. This receptor was taken from a human donor with multiple sclerosis. The chain is built from TRBV7-9 and TRBJ2-1; possibly TRBD1 for D (6 bases). CDR3 sequence (DNA): TGTGCCAGCAGCTTACATGGTAGAGGGGGATCGAGTGAGCAGTTCTTC. Translated: CASSLHGRGGSSEQFF.